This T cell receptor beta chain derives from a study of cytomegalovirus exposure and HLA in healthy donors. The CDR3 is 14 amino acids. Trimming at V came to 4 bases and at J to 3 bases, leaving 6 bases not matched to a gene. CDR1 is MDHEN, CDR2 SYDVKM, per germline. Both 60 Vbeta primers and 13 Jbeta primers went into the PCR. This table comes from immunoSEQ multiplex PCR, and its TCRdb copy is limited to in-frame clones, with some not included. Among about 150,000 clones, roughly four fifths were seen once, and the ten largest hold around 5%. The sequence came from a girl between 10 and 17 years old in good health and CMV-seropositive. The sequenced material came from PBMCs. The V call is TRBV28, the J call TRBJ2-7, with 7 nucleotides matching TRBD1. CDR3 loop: CASSSGTVHYEQYF. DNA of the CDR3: TGTGCCAGCAGTTCCGGGACAGTCCACTACGAGCAGTACTTC.